These T cell receptor beta chains were read from a single sample in a study of radiotherapy plus CTLA-4 blockade in lung cancer. Method: immunoSEQ multiplex PCR; TCRdb's copy keeps in-frame clones and lacks some. Of around 110,000 clones listed, 85% to 90% were seen once; the top ten hold under 2.5%. The sequencing used peripheral blood, collected from a patient treated with radiotherapy plus ipilimumab. These receptors all stem from a human donor with non-small cell lung cancer that progressed on radiotherapy plus ipilimumab. Some clones in this sample may be carry-over from other donors' samples. The CDR3 runs from the conserved cysteine through the conserved F or W. D genes are given only for firm matches. A row's size may be missing; if present it is once, few, many or a size class.

. | few | TRBJ2-3 | TRBV7-3 | CASSSGTDTQYF | TGTGCCAGCAGCTCTGGCACAGATACGCAGTATTTT
. | once | TRBJ2-3 | TRBV2 | CASSADRGTDTQYF | TGTGCCAGCAGTGCTGACAGAGGCACAGATACGCAGTATTTT
. | . | TRBJ2-3 | TRBV9 | CASGRVGTDTQYF | TGTGCCAGCGGTAGGGTCGGTACAGATACGCAGTATTTT
. | . | TRBJ2-1 | TRBV27 | CASSLSGVLFMDEQFF | TGTGCCAGCAGTTTATCCGGGGTACTTTTTATGGATGAGCAGTTCTTC
. | . | TRBJ2-5 | TRBV2 | CASSSNGGDETQYF | TGTGCCAGCAGTTCAAACGGGGGTGATGAGACCCAGTACTTC
. | . | TRBJ2-3 | TRBV19 | CASSTGTDTQYF | TGTGCCAGTTCGACAGGCACAGATACGCAGTATTTT
TRBD1 | once | TRBJ2-1 | TRBV5-1 | CASSSGTGGYNEQFF | TGCGCCAGCAGCAGCGGGACAGGGGGCTACAATGAGCAGTTCTTC
. | . | TRBJ1-2 | TRBV4-1 | CASSQDHTSKFGYTF | TGCGCCAGCAGCCAAGATCATACCTCGAAGTTTGGCTACACCTTC
. | . | TRBJ2-7 | TRBV7-2 | CASSLGLLTQGYEQYF | TGTGCCAGCAGCTTAGGGCTTCTGACACAGGGCTACGAGCAGTACTTC
. | . | TRBJ2-2 | TRBV27 | CASSFSGELFF | TGTGCCAGCAGTTTCAGCGGGGAGCTGTTTTTT
. | . | TRBJ2-7 | TRBV4-1 | CASSQDQKLLYEQYF | TGCGCCAGCAGCCAAGATCAGAAGTTGTTGTACGAGCAGTACTTC
. | once | TRBJ2-2 | TRBV10-3 | CAIIPDANTGELFF | TGTGCCATCATCCCAGACGCGAACACCGGGGAGCTGTTTTTT
TRBD2 | . | TRBJ2-1 | TRBV7-2 | CASSYGTSSYNEQFF | TGTGCCAGCAGCTACGGGACTAGCAGCTACAATGAGCAGTTCTTC
. | few | TRBJ2-5 | TRBV7-9 | CASSRTEQETQYF | TGTGCCAGCAGCAGGACAGAACAAGAGACCCAGTACTTC
. | . | TRBJ1-2 | TRBV19 | CASSIAPGGGGGTF | TGTGCCAGTAGTATAGCCCCCGGTGGGGGAGGAGGCACCTTC
. | . | TRBJ1-1 | TRBV5-1 | CASSLILRGPEAFF | TGCGCCAGCAGCTTGATTTTGCGGGGTCCTGAAGCTTTCTTT
. | . | TRBJ1-1 | TRBV5-1 | CASSLRERSTEAFF | TGCGCCAGCAGCTTAAGGGAACGGAGCACTGAAGCTTTCTTT
TRBD2 | . | TRBJ2-5 | TRBV7-2 | CASSLRGGLETQYF | TGTGCCAGCAGCTTACGGGGGGGCCTGGAGACCCAGTACTTC
. | . | TRBJ1-4 | TRBV6-6 | CASSYNEKLFF | TGTGCCAGCAGTTACAATGAAAAACTGTTTTTT
. | . | TRBJ1-1 | TRBV5-4 | CASTQTGPSTEAFF | TGTGCCAGCACCCAGACGGGACCCAGCACTGAAGCTTTCTTT
. | . | TRBJ1-4 | TRBV4-3 | CASSQDRGRGDNEKLFF | TGCGCCAGCAGCCAAGATAGAGGCAGGGGAGATAATGAAAAACTGTTTTTT
TRBD2 | . | TRBJ2-7 | TRBV7-2 | CASSPRLASYEQYF | TGTGCCAGCAGCCCACGACTAGCAAGTTACGAGCAGTACTTC
. | . | TRBJ1-1 | TRBV27 | CASSSSPPLDTEAFF | TGTGCCAGCAGTTCCTCCCCTCCCCTGGACACTGAAGCTTTCTTT
TRBD1 | . | TRBJ1-1 | TRBV4-2 | CASSPQVGQVNSEAFF | TGTGCCAGCAGCCCACAAGTAGGACAGGTAAACTCTGAAGCTTTCTTT
TRBD1 | . | TRBJ1-2 | TRBV7-2 | CASSWDRGRGYTF | TGTGCCAGCAGCTGGGACAGGGGGCGAGGCTACACCTTC
TRBD1 | . | TRBJ1-1 | TRBV6-6 | CASSSWDRANTEAFF | TGTGCCAGCAGTTCTTGGGACAGGGCGAACACTGAAGCTTTCTTT
TRBD2 | few | TRBJ2-2 | TRBV7-3 | CASSLTLAGGHTGELFF | TGTGCCAGCAGCTTGACTCTAGCGGGGGGCCACACCGGGGAGCTGTTTTTT
. | . | TRBJ2-2 | TRBV6-5 | CASSYSPGPNTGELFF | TGTGCCAGCAGTTACTCCCCAGGCCCGAACACCGGGGAGCTGTTTTTT